The 20 T cell receptor beta chains below all came from one sample that was sequenced in a study of shared clonotypes between healthy human individuals. Generated by immunoSEQ multiplex PCR, the TCRdb table keeps only in-frame clones and is missing some. The sample lists about 490,000 clones; approximately 80% were seen once. The sequencing sample was made of PBMCs. The receptors derive from a woman aged 40-49 years in good health. Some clones in this sample may be carry-over from other donors' samples.

The chain employs TRBV7-9 and TRBJ1-1; D is ambiguous. The germline V and J ends were trimmed by 2 bases and 1 base, with 5 bases remaining between them. Looked up from germline, CDR1 is SEHNR and CDR2 is FQNEAQ (reference sequence). This CDR3 contains 13 residues. CDR3 in DNA: TGTGCCAGCAGCTTACAGCCGAACACTGAAGCTTTCTTT. Translating gives CASSLQPNTEAFF. Full variable domain (outside the CDR3, taken from reference TRBV7-9 and TRBJ1-1): DTGVSQNPRHKITKRGQNVTFRCDPISEHNRLYWYRQTLGQGPEFLTYFQNEAQLEKSRLLSDRFSAERPKGSFSTLEIQRTEQGDSAMYLCASSLQPNTEAFFGQGTRLTVV.

The V gene is TRBV20-1, the J gene TRBJ2-1; maybe TRBD1 (6 bases). Trimming left V 4 bases short and J 8 bases short, with 9 bases between. CDR3 length equals 11 residues. Germline CDR1 reads DFQATT; CDR2 reads SNEGSKA (reference sequence). The CDR3 coding sequence is TGCAGTGCTACCAGGGGTTATGAGCAGTTCTTC. The encoded protein is CSATRGYEQFF.

This sequence joins TRBV19 and TRBJ2-3; no clear D gene. CDR3 length: 12 residues. Trimming took 6 bases from V and 3 from J, leaving 7 bases between them. Germline lookup yields CDR1 LNHDA and CDR2 SQIVND (reference sequence). In DNA, the CDR3 is TGTGCCAGTAGCCTACGTACAGATACGCAGTATTTT. This translates into CASSLRTDTQYF.

This chain joins TRBV14 and TRBJ2-3, with a possible D match to TRBD2 (6 bases). This CDR3 has 13 residues. Trimming stripped 4 bases from V and 4 bases from J, with 9 bases between. Germline lookup yields CDR1 SGHDN and CDR2 FVKESK. The CDR3 nucleotides are TGTGCCAGCAGCCCGAGACTAGCAGATACGCAGTATTTT. Amino acid sequence: CASSPRLADTQYF.

CDR3 protein: CASSPLERTGELFF. The CDR3 DNA is TGTGCCAGCTCACCCCTCGAGAGGACCGGGGAGCTGTTTTTT. J is TRBJ2-2 and V is TRBV18; no reliable D call. The CDR3 totals 14 residues. Germline CDR1 and CDR2: KGHSH and LQKENI. Trimming shortened V by 3 bases and J by 5 bases, and 10 bases separated the two germline ends.

Worth noting for this clone: In the same sample, other DNA sequences code for this CDR3. The rearrangement joins TRBV11-3 to TRBJ2-1; D might be TRBD1 or TRBD2, each matching 5 bases. The V gene lost 1 base and the J gene lost 0 bases, with 7 bases spanning the gap. CDR1 and CDR2 (germline): SGHNT, YENEEA. The CDR3 consists of 15 residues. The CDR3 sequence is CASSLGGSSYNEQFF. CDR3 nucleotide sequence: TGTGCCAGCAGCTTAGGGGGGAGCTCCTACAATGAGCAGTTCTTC. Filled out from reference TRBV11-3 and TRBJ2-1, the complete variable domain reads EAGVVQSPRYKIIEKKQPVAFWCNPISGHNTLYWYLQNLGQGPELLIRYENEEAVDDSQLPKDRFSAERLKGVDSTLKIQPAELGDSAVYLCASSLGGSSYNEQFFGPGTRLTVL.

The V and J genes are TRBV7-2 and TRBJ1-6, with TRBD1 matching over 7 bases. CDR3 length equals 15 residues. Germline values: CDR1 SGHTA, CDR2 FQGNSA. V gave up 2 bases and J gave up 9 bases; unmatched junction bases: 7. This CDR3 reads CASSLTTGVGSPLHF. In DNA, the CDR3 is TGTGCCAGCAGCTTAACAACAGGGGTTGGTTCACCCCTCCACTTT.

This chain joins TRBV5-4 and TRBJ2-1; 12 nucleotides align to TRBD2. Germline CDR1 reads SGHNT; CDR2 reads YYREEE (reference sequence). The CDR3 covers 15 residues. Losses at the gene ends were 0 bases for V and 12 bases for J; bases not matched to a gene: 7. The CDR3 sequence is CASSLDTSGRQRQFF. CDR3 coding DNA: TGTGCCAGCAGCTTGGATACTAGCGGGAGGCAGAGGCAGTTCTTC.

V is TRBV29-1 and J is TRBJ1-1; D is undetermined. The V end lost 5 bases, the J end lost 5 bases, and 15 bases lay between the germline ends. CDR1 and CDR2 (germline): SQVTM, ANQGSEA. The CDR3 loop spans 13 amino acids. CDR3 bases: TGCAGCGTTACGAAGGGTTTGGGGACTGAAGCTTTCTTT. Protein: CSVTKGLGTEAFF.

The chain combines TRBV5-1 with TRBJ2-3; 8 bases agree with TRBD2. V lost 4 bases and J lost 6; bases outside the gene matches: 13. The CDR3 contains 16 residues. The V gene's germline CDR1 is SGHRS and CDR2 YFSETQ. CDR3 protein: CASSEGLARVVDTQYF. As DNA, the CDR3 is TGCGCCAGCAGCGAAGGACTAGCCCGGGTGGTCGATACGCAGTATTTT.

This clone has just one count. The gene calls are TRBV18 and TRBJ1-3, with D perhaps matching TRBD1 (5 bases). Trimming took off 3 bases at V and 0 bases at J, with 12 bases between the two ends. Per the germline V gene, CDR1 is KGHSH and CDR2 is LQKENI. The CDR3 has 16 residues. CDR3 nucleotide sequence: TGTGCCAGCTCACCGGAACAGGTCCTCTCTGGAAACACCATATATTTT. Its protein product is CASSPEQVLSGNTIYF. Filled out from reference TRBV18 and TRBJ1-3, the complete variable domain reads NAGVMQNPRHLVRRRGQEARLRCSPMKGHSHVYWYRQLPEEGLKFMVYLQKENIIDESGMPKERFSAEFPKEGPSILRIQQVVRGDSAAYFCASSPEQVLSGNTIYFGEGSWLTVV.

This sequence joins TRBV7-7 and TRBJ2-5, with 14 positions matching TRBD2. Trimming took 5 bases from V and 1 from J; bases not matched to a gene: 6. The germline CDR1 and CDR2 sequences are SSHAT and FNYEAQ (reference sequence). The CDR3 consists of 17 residues. CDR3 amino acids: CASSPGLAGGIQETQYF. The CDR3 DNA follows: TGTGCCAGCAGCCCCGGACTAGCGGGGGGTATCCAAGAGACCCAGTACTTC.

About this clone: The sample has other DNA sequences that encode this CDR3 too. The V gene is TRBV2, the J gene TRBJ2-3, with D possibly matching TRBD2 (5 bases). Germline V lookup: CDR1 SNHLY, CDR2 FYNNEI. This CDR3 is 13 amino acids long. Trimming cost V 4 bases and J 0 bases, with 5 bases left between them. CDR3 sequence reads: CASSGTSTDTQYF. The CDR3 DNA sequence: TGTGCCAGCAGTGGGACTAGCACAGATACGCAGTATTTT.

The V call is TRBV19, the J call TRBJ2-5, with a tentative D call TRBD1 (6 bases). The CDR3 is made up of 16 amino acids. CDR1 LNHDA and CDR2 SQIVND come from the germline V gene (reference sequence). Trimming pared 7 bases from V and 5 bases from J, leaving 23 bases between. The CDR3 DNA reads as TGTGCCAGTACCCCTACACGTGCAGGGGTTCGTGAGACCCAGTACTTC. It yields the protein CASTPTRAGVRETQYF.

The V call is TRBV28, the J call TRBJ1-1; D may be TRBD1 (5 bases). CDR1 and CDR2 from the germline V gene are MDHEN and SYDVKM. Trimming removed 4 bases from V and 3 bases from J, with 9 bases in between. This CDR3 region has 13 residues. In DNA, the CDR3 is TGTGCCAGCAGTTCTGGACAAGACACTGAAGCTTTCTTT. This codes for CASSSGQDTEAFF.

The table lists this clone with a count of one. This rearrangement joins TRBV28 to TRBJ2-7, with a possible D match to TRBD1 (6 bases). The CDR3 is 13 amino acids. The germline V and J ends were trimmed by 10 bases and 0 bases, with 13 bases remaining between them. CDR1 and CDR2 from the germline V gene are MDHEN and SYDVKM. The CDR3 DNA is TGTGCCACATACCAGGGGAGCTCCTACGAGCAGTACTTC. It translates to CATYQGSSYEQYF.

The V and J genes are TRBV10-2 and TRBJ2-5, with 14 bases that match TRBD2. This CDR3 has 17 residues. CDR1 and CDR2 from the germline V gene are WSHSY and SAAADI. Losses at the gene ends were 2 bases for V and 5 bases for J; bases not matched to a gene: 7. This CDR3 is CASSEVTSGRAGETQYF. CDR3 coding DNA: TGCGCCAGCAGTGAGGTGACTAGCGGGAGGGCCGGGGAGACCCAGTACTTC.

The chain has TRBV20-1 and TRBJ1-5, with D unclear. The germline V gene encodes CDR1 DFQATT and CDR2 SNEGSKA (reference sequence). The V end lost 3 bases, the J end lost 11 bases, and 8 bases lay between the germline ends. The CDR3 contains 10 residues. The CDR3 loop is CSARAQSQHF. Written as DNA, the CDR3 is TGCAGTGCTAGGGCCCAGTCCCAGCATTTT.

This sequence joins TRBV28 and TRBJ2-6; TRBD1 agrees at 12 bases. The ends lost 5 bases at V and 4 bases at J; junction bases unmatched: 12. Germline V lookup: CDR1 MDHEN, CDR2 SYDVKM. This CDR3 spans 19 amino acids. The CDR3 loop reads CASSNMGQGAFSGANVLTF. CDR3 bases: TGTGCCAGCAGTAACATGGGACAGGGGGCATTTTCAGGGGCCAACGTCCTGACTTTC.

This clone was recorded many times. The rearrangement uses TRBV7-2 and TRBJ2-7; the D call may be TRBD1 or TRBD2 (5 bases each). CDR1 and CDR2 from the germline V gene are SGHTA and FQGNSA. This CDR3 spans 19 amino acids. V lost 5 bases, J lost 2 bases, and 28 bases lay in between. In DNA, the CDR3 is TGTGCCAGCAGCACCGCGGCAGGGCTCTTCCGAGCGGATGCCTACGAGCAGTACTTC. Translation gives CASSTAAGLFRADAYEQYF.